This T cell receptor beta chain derives from a study of T cells in Graves' hyperthyroidism and ophthalmopathy. The CDR3 totals 14 residues. With 1 base clipped from V and 3 bases from J, the junction kept 2 bases outside the gene matches. The germline V gene has CDR1 MGHRA and CDR2 YSYEKL. Study-level findings and limits: The blood repertoire included most of the expanded thyroid clonotypes above 0.001.

This clonotype was observed many times. The antigen is unknown. Authors of the study amplified TCR beta CDR3 regions from RNA transcripts. The HTBI primer set served for first-round RT-PCR of the TCR CDR3. TCRdb passed the multiplex PCR reads through MiXCR, listing each CDR3 protein once. Of over 250,000 distinct CDR3 sequences in the sample, approximately 26% are singletons; the top ten hold around 28%. Clinical symptoms, serum thyroxine, TRAb, thyroid ultrasound and orbital computed tomography established diagnosis. This chain joins TRBV4-1 and TRBJ1-2; 7 bases match TRBD1. The material sequenced was blood. This clonotype was sampled from a man aged 40-49 years with Graves' hyperthyroidism that later progressed to Graves' ophthalmopathy. The CDR3 DNA is TGCGCCAGCAGCCAAGCCCAGGGGGACTATGGCTACACCTTC. Translating gives CASSQAQGDYGYTF.